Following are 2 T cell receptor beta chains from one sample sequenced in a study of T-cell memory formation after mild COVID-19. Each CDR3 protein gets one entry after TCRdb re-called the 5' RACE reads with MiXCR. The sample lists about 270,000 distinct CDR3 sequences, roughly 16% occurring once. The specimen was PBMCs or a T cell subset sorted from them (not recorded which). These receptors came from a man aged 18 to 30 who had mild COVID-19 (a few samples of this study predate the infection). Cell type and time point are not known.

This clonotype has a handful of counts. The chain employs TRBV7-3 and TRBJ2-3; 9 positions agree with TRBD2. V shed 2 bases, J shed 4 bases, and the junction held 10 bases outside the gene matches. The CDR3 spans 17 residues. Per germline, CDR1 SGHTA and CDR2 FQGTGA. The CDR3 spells CASSLRGSSGGSDTQYF. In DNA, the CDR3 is TGTGCCAGCAGCTTACGGGGGAGTAGCGGGGGTTCAGATACGCAGTATTTT.

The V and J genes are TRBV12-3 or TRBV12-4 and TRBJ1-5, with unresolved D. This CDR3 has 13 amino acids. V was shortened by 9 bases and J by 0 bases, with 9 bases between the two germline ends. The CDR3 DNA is TGTGCCAGTGCGCGTTATAGCAATCAGCCCCAGCATTTT. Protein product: CASARYSNQPQHF.